These T cell receptor beta chains were read from a single sample in a study of blood T cell repertoires in COVID-19. TCRdb's copy holds only in-frame clones and misses some; the assay was immunoSEQ multiplex PCR. This table has about 320,000 clones, about 85% appearing once. Sequencing was done on a sample of PBMCs or T cells enriched from blood (not recorded which). The receptors were gathered from a woman in her twenties or thirties who had been exposed to COVID-19. Both conserved end residues are part of each CDR3. Fields, in order: J gene, D gene, clone size, V gene, CDR3 DNA, CDR3 protein. D genes are given only for firm matches. Clone size appears in some rows only: once, few, many, or a class for an expanded clone.

>TRBJ2-3|TRBD2|-|TRBV28
TGTGCCAGCAGTTTAGTGGTTCGGGGCGGGCGGGGGGATGGTGATACGCAGTATTTT
CASSLVVRGGRGDGDTQYF
>TRBJ1-5|-|once|TRBV4-1
TGCGCCAGCAGCCAGCTCCCAGGGGCCCTTGCCGATAATCAGCCCCAGCATTTT
CASSQLPGALADNQPQHF
>TRBJ1-5|TRBD1|few|TRBV7-2
TGTGCCAGCAGCCAATCCCCGACAGGGCTTACTCAGCCCCAGCATTTT
CASSQSPTGLTQPQHF
>TRBJ2-7|-|-|TRBV5-4
TGTGCCAGCAGCTTGGATACCTACGAGCAGTACTTC
CASSLDTYEQYF
>TRBJ2-7|TRBD2|-|TRBV7-6
TGTGCCAGCAGCTTATTAAGTAGCGGGGGCATCGAGCAGTACTTC
CASSLLSSGGIEQYF
>TRBJ2-3|TRBD1|-|TRBV10-1
TGCGCCAGCAGTGCTACAGGGGAAAGGGATACGCAGTATTTT
CASSATGERDTQYF
>TRBJ2-7|TRBD2|-|TRBV3-1/TRBV3-2
TGTGCCAGCAGCCAGGCGGGAGGCTACGAGCAGTACTTC
CASSQAGGYEQYF
>TRBJ1-4|TRBD1|-|TRBV9
TGTGCCAGCAGCCCACTACAGGGGGAATCAAATGAAAAACTGTTTTTT
CASSPLQGESNEKLFF
>TRBJ2-7|-|-|TRBV30
TGTGCCTGGAGCCCCGTCGACTCCCCATCTTGGGAGCAGTACTTC
CAWSPVDSPSWEQYF
>TRBJ1-3|-|-|TRBV9
TGTGCCAGCAGCGGGGGGGCTGGAAACACCATATATTTT
CASSGGAGNTIYF
>TRBJ1-2|-|-|TRBV9
TGTGCCACCGCCGGGACTAACTATGGCTACACCTTC
CATAGTNYGYTF
>TRBJ2-2|TRBD1|-|TRBV7-9
TGTGCCAGCAGCCGGACAGGGAGTGGTAGGGCCACCGGGGAGCTGTTTTTT
CASSRTGSGRATGELFF
>TRBJ2-7|-|few|TRBV30
TGTGCCTGGGGGGAGGACAGTCCCTACGAGCAGTACTTC
CAWGEDSPYEQYF
>TRBJ2-5|-|-|TRBV4-3
TGCGCCAGCAGCCAAGCAAGGGGCCAGGAGACCCAGTACTTC
CASSQARGQETQYF
>TRBJ1-3|-|-|TRBV27
TGTGCCAGCAGTTACTGGACAGCCCTCTATGGAAACACCATATATTTT
CASSYWTALYGNTIYF
>TRBJ2-5|-|-|TRBV18
TGTGCCAGCTCACCATCCTTGGGGAGGGAGACCCAGTACTTC
CASSPSLGRETQYF
>TRBJ2-7|-|few|TRBV30
TGTGCCTGGAGCGGGGACAACTCCTACGAGCAGTACTTC
CAWSGDNSYEQYF
>TRBJ1-2|TRBD1|-|TRBV6-5
TGTGCCAGCAGTCCCGACAGGGGTTTCTATGGCTACACCTTC
CASSPDRGFYGYTF
>TRBJ1-2|-|-|TRBV28
TGTGCCAGCAGTTTATTGGCAGGGTCTAACTATGGCTACACCTTC
CASSLLAGSNYGYTF
>TRBJ2-1|-|-|TRBV5-5
TGTGCCAGCAGCTTAGTTGGGGGGGCCTCCAATGAGCAGTTCTTC
CASSLVGGASNEQFF
>TRBJ2-1|TRBD1|-|TRBV12-3/TRBV12-4
TGTGCCAACCGGGACAGCCCGCTGGGTGAGCAGTTCTTC
CANRDSPLGEQFF
>TRBJ1-1|-|-|TRBV12-3/TRBV12-4
TGTGCCAGCAACAACGGAGGTGAAGCTTTCTTT
CASNNGGEAFF
>TRBJ2-1|TRBD2|-|TRBV6-6
TGTGCCAGCAGGCCTGGGACTAGCGGGGACCATGAGCAGTTCTTC
CASRPGTSGDHEQFF
>TRBJ2-5|-|-|TRBV19
TGTGCCAGTAGTCTTCGACAGGCCCCCAGGGAGACCCAGTACTTC
CASSLRQAPRETQYF
>TRBJ2-6|-|-|TRBV7-9
TGTGCCAGCAGCTCAGGCCTCTCTGGGGCCAACGTCCTGACTTTC
CASSSGLSGANVLTF
>TRBJ2-1|TRBD2|-|TRBV18
TGTGCCAGCTCACCACCGCCTAGCGGGGGCCCCTACAATGAGCAGTTCTTC
CASSPPPSGGPYNEQFF
>TRBJ2-7|TRBD1|-|TRBV7-9
TGTGCCAGCAGCCACGTCCCCGGGACAGGGGTTCTCGAGCAGTACTTC
CASSHVPGTGVLEQYF
>TRBJ1-1|-|-|TRBV6-5
TGTGCCAGCAGGGACTCCAGGAGGGCTTTCTTT
CASRDSRRAFF
>TRBJ1-1|TRBD1|-|TRBV7-3
TGTGCCAGCAGCCGACCGGGACAGCCAACCGAGGGCACTGAAGCTTTCTTT
CASSRPGQPTEGTEAFF
>TRBJ1-5|TRBD1|-|TRBV28
TGTGCCAGCAGTTTAACAGGGGCGATCAATCAGCCCCAGCATTTT
CASSLTGAINQPQHF
>TRBJ2-7|TRBD1|-|TRBV30
TGTGCCTGGAGTTCACAGGGGGTACGAAGTTTGGAGTACTTC
CAWSSQGVRSLEYF